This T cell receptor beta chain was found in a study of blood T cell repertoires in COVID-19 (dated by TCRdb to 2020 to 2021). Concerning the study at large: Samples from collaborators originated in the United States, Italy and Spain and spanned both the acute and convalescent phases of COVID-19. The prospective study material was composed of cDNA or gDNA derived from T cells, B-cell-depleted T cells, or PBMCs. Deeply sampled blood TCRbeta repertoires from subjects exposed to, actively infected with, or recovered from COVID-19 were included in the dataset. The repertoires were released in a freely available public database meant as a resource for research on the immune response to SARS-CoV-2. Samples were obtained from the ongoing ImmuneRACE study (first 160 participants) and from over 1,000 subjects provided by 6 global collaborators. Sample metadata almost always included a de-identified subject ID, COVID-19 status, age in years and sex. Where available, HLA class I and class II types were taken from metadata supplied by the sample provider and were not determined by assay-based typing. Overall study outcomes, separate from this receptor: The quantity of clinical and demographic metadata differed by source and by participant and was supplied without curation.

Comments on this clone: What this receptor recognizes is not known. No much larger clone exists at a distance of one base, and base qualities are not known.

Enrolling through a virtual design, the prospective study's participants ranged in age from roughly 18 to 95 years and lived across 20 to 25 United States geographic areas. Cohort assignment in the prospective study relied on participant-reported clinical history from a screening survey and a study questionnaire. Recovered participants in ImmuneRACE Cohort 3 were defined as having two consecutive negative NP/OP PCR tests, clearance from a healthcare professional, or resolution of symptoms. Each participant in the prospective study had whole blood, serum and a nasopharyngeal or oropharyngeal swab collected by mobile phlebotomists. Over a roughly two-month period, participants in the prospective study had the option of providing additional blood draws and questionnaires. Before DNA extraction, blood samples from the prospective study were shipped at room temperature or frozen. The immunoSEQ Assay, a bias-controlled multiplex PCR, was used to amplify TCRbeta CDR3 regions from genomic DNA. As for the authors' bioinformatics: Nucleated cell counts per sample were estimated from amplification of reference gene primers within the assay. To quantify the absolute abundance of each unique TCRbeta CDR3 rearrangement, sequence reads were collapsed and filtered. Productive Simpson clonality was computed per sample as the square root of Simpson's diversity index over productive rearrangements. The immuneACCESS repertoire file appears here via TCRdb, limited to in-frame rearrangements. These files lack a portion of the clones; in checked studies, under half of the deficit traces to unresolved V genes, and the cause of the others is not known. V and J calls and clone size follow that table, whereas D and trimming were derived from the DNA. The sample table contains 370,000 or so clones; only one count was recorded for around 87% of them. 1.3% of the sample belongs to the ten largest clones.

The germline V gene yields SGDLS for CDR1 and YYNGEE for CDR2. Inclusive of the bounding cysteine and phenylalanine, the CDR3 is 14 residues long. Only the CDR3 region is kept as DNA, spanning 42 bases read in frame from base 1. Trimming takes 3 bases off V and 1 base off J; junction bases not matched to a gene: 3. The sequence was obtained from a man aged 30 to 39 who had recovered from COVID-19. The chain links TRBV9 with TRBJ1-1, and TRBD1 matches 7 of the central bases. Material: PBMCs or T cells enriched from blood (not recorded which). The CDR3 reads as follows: CASSGRQGNTEAFF. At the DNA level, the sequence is TGTGCCAGCAGCGGTAGACAGGGGAACACTGAAGCTTTCTTT.